A selection of T cell receptor beta chains follows, all from one sample in a study of T cells after yellow fever vaccination. TCRdb passed the 5' RACE reads through MiXCR, listing each CDR3 protein once. The sample lists about 580,000 distinct CDR3 sequences, about a sixth occurring once. The sample consisted of PBMCs, taken 5 to 6 days after the first yellow fever vaccination. The source is a man in his late teens or twenties who received the YFV17D yellow fever vaccine. CDR3s include the opening cysteine and the closing phenylalanine or tryptophan. Fields, in order: clone size, J gene, D gene, V gene, CDR3 protein, CDR3 DNA. The D gene is left open where the match is weak. Not every row has a clone size; where given, it reads once, few, many or a size class.

- TRBJ2-3 - TRBV7-8 CASSQNRAEDTQYF TGTGCCAGCAGCCAGAACAGGGCCGAAGATACGCAGTATTTT
- TRBJ1-1 TRBD1 TRBV4-1 CASSQTGTASEAFF TGCGCCAGCAGCCAAACCGGGACAGCCAGTGAAGCTTTCTTT
few TRBJ1-2 - TRBV20-1 CSARETGSLEGYTF TGCAGTGCTCGCGAGACTGGGAGTCTAGAGGGCTACACCTTC
- TRBJ1-1 - TRBV7-9 CASSSQGPITEAFF TGTGCCAGCAGCTCCCAAGGTCCGATCACTGAAGCTTTCTTT
- TRBJ2-3 - TRBV28 CASSSGGPNTDTQYF TGTGCCAGCAGCTCTGGGGGGCCCAACACAGATACGCAGTATTTT
- TRBJ1-3 - TRBV6-5 CASSYSEGSDTIYF TGTGCCAGCAGTTACTCGGAAGGGAGTGACACCATATATTTT
many TRBJ2-2 TRBD2 TRBV5-1 CASWVGLAANTGELFF TGCGCCAGCTGGGTCGGACTAGCGGCGAACACCGGGGAGCTGTTTTTT
- TRBJ1-1 - TRBV29-1 CSVVGHPEYTEAFF TGCAGCGTTGTAGGACACCCAGAGTACACTGAAGCTTTCTTT
- TRBJ2-5 TRBD2 TRBV4-1 CASSSRTSGETQYF TGCGCCAGCAGCTCTCGGACTAGCGGAGAGACCCAGTACTTC
few TRBJ2-7 - TRBV6-5 CASSYSPGTYEQYF TGTGCCAGCAGTTACTCCCCAGGGACCTACGAGCAGTACTTC
- TRBJ2-7 TRBD1 TRBV6-1 CASSWTGAYEQYF TGTGCCAGCAGCTGGACAGGAGCCTACGAGCAGTACTTC
many TRBJ2-3 - TRBV4-3 CASSQETDTQYF TGCGCCAGCAGCCAAGAGACAGATACGCAGTATTTT
many TRBJ1-4 - TRBV7-2 CASSSSLSEKLFF TGTGCCAGCAGCTCCTCGTTGTCTGAAAAACTGTTTTTT